Each of the 23 T cell receptor beta chains below was sequenced from the same sample in a study of control samples from healthy donors and cancer patients. Sequencing used immunoSEQ multiplex PCR; TCRdb keeps in-frame clones, though not all of them. Here the sample spans nearly 55,000 clones, around 97% being singletons. Sequencing was done on a sample of blood. The receptors derive from a woman aged 25 to 39 in good health.

The chain couples TRBV12-5 to TRBJ2-5; the match to TRBD2 covers 7 bases. Germline V gene sequence: CDR1 LGHNT, CDR2 FRNRAP. Trimming cost V 10 bases and J 2 bases; bases outside gene matches: 10. CDR3 length: 14 amino acids. The CDR3 DNA follows: TGTGCTACCAAACTAACGGGGGGTCAAGAGACCCAGTACTTC. Amino acid sequence: CATKLTGGQETQYF.

The genes are TRBV28 and TRBJ1-3, with 8 positions matching TRBD1. The CDR3 consists of 17 residues. The V segment lost 10 bases and the J segment 0 bases; nucleotides outside the gene matches: 14. Germline V CDR1 and CDR2: MDHEN, SYDVKM. The CDR3 reads CAIQGTGPSSSGNTIYF. The DNA of the CDR3 is TGTGCCATCCAGGGGACAGGCCCATCAAGCTCTGGAAACACCATATATTTT.

V is TRBV4-1 and J is TRBJ1-1; no reliable D call. Germline CDR1 and CDR2: MGHRA and YSYEKL. The CDR3 totals 13 residues. Trimming removed 0 bases at V and 6 bases at J, with 8 bases between. This CDR3 reads CASSQENVAEAFF. CDR3 nucleotides: TGCGCCAGCAGCCAAGAAAATGTCGCTGAAGCTTTCTTT.

V gene TRBV10-3 combines with J gene TRBJ1-1; no reliable D call. The CDR3 covers 12 residues. V lost 8 bases, J lost 7 bases, and 14 bases lay in between. Germline V CDR1 and CDR2: ENHRY, SYGVKD. CDR3 bases: TGTGCCATCGGGAGGAGGGAAATTGAAGCTTTCTTT. This gives the protein CAIGRREIEAFF.

The genes are TRBV30 and TRBJ1-2; tentatively, D is TRBD1 (5 bases). Germline CDR1 GTSNPN, CDR2 SVGIG (reference sequence). V was cut by 2 bases and J by 8 bases, with 15 bases left in between. This CDR3 has 13 amino acids. In nucleotides, the CDR3 is TGTGCCTGGAGTACACTCCAGGGTGGAGGCTACACCTTC. Translated: CAWSTLQGGGYTF. Together with reference TRBV30 and TRBJ1-2, the CDR3 gives the full variable domain: SQTIHQWPATLVQPVGSPLSLECTVEGTSNPNLYWYRQAAGRGLQLLFYSVGIGQISSEVPQNLSASRPQDRQFILSSKKLLLSDSGFYLCAWSTLQGGGYTFGSGTRLTVV.

The chain is built from TRBV6-5 and TRBJ1-5, with D maybe TRBD1 (5 bases). CDR1 and CDR2 from the germline V gene are MNHEY and SVGAGI. The CDR3 length is 13 residues. Trimming cost V 6 bases and J 5 bases, with 11 bases left between them. CDR3 sequence reads: CASRPGLDQPQHF. DNA for the CDR3: TGTGCCAGCAGACCAGGGTTGGATCAGCCCCAGCATTTT.

The chain employs TRBV15 and TRBJ1-5; 8 bases line up with TRBD1. The V and J ends lost 1 base and 1 base, in that order; junction bases with no gene match: 3. Germline V lookup: CDR1 LNHNV, CDR2 YYDKDF (reference sequence). The CDR3 runs 16 residues. The CDR3 spells CATSRAGGESNQPQHF. The CDR3 bases are TGTGCCACCAGCAGAGCAGGGGGCGAGAGCAATCAGCCCCAGCATTTT.

This rearrangement joins TRBV9 to TRBJ2-5, with 9 bases aligning to TRBD1. CDR3 length: 15 residues. CDR1 and CDR2 from the germline V gene are SGDLS and YYNGEE. Trimming removed 2 bases from V and 3 bases from J; junction bases left unmatched: 5. The DNA of the CDR3 is TGTGCCAGCAGCGTCATTACAGGGGGCGAAGAGACCCAGTACTTC. Translating gives CASSVITGGEETQYF.

The chain links TRBV5-4 to TRBJ2-1; 9 nucleotides match TRBD1. There are 13 residues in the CDR3. Looked up from germline, CDR1 is SGHNT and CDR2 is YYREEE (reference sequence). V shed 4 bases, J shed 9 bases, and the junction held 5 bases outside the gene matches. The CDR3 sequence is CASSLTGGLEQFF. CDR3 nucleotide sequence: TGTGCCAGCAGCCTCACAGGGGGCCTTGAGCAGTTCTTC.

J is TRBJ2-7 and V is TRBV5-6; D remains ambiguous. The CDR3 is made up of 12 amino acids. CDR1 is SGHDT and CDR2 is YYEEEE in the germline V gene. V shed 1 base and J shed 5 bases, with 7 bases lying between them. In DNA, the CDR3 is TGTGCCAGCAGCTTGATAGAGCACGAGCAGTACTTC. This codes for CASSLIEHEQYF.

The rearrangement joins TRBV20-1 to TRBJ2-1; D is possibly TRBD2 (6 bases). Germline values: CDR1 DFQATT, CDR2 SNEGSKA (reference sequence). The CDR3 consists of 15 residues. With 3 bases removed from V and 0 bases from J, the gap between germline ends came to 12 bases. The CDR3 sequence: CSASRRRDSYNEQFF. The CDR3 bases are TGCAGTGCTAGTCGGCGGAGGGACTCCTACAATGAGCAGTTCTTC.

The chain recombines TRBV28 with TRBJ2-5, with D uncertain. The germline CDR1 and CDR2 sequences are MDHEN and SYDVKM. V was cut by 3 bases and J by 2 bases, with 10 bases left in between. CDR3 size: 14 residues. Here the CDR3 reads CASSFYGPQETQYF. DNA of the CDR3: TGTGCCAGCAGTTTTTATGGACCACAAGAGACCCAGTACTTC.

DNA of the CDR3: TGTGCCAGCAGTTGCCCGACTAGCGGGATATGCACAGATACGCAGTATTTT. It is translated as CASSCPTSGICTDTQYF. The chain couples TRBV28 to TRBJ2-3; 11 positions match TRBD2. This CDR3 contains 17 residues. CDR1 and CDR2 (germline): MDHEN, SYDVKM. V was pared by 4 bases and J by 1 base, with 7 bases of the junction left unmatched.

This clone was detected once. The J gene is TRBJ1-2, the V gene TRBV30, with a weak D call TRBD1 (5 bases). V shed 0 bases and J shed 4 bases, with 15 bases lying between them. Per the germline V gene, CDR1 is GTSNPN and CDR2 is SVGIG (reference sequence). The CDR3 consists of 15 residues. The CDR3 loop reads CAWSVPGERGYGYTF. The CDR3 DNA sequence: TGTGCCTGGAGTGTTCCGGGGGAGCGGGGCTATGGCTACACCTTC.

The chain recombines TRBV7-6 with TRBJ1-1; the D gene is possibly TRBD1 (5 bases). This CDR3 has 18 residues. With 3 bases removed from V and 4 bases from J, the gap between germline ends came to 24 bases. Germline loops: CDR1 SGHVS, CDR2 FNYEAQ. DNA of the CDR3: TGTGCCAGCAGCTTCAAACCCCCGGGACCCGCGAGTTTCACTGAAGCTTTCTTT. Encoded protein: CASSFKPPGPASFTEAFF.

This clone was seen only once. V gene TRBV19 combines with J gene TRBJ2-2; perhaps TRBD1 as D (6 bases). CDR1 LNHDA and CDR2 SQIVND come from the germline V gene (reference sequence). The length of the CDR3 is 15 residues. V lost 6 bases, J lost 4 bases, and 15 bases lay in between. CDR3 region: CASRLQGLITGELFF. CDR3 sequence (DNA): TGTGCCAGTAGATTGCAGGGGTTGATCACCGGGGAGCTGTTTTTT.

The gene calls are TRBV6-6 and TRBJ1-5, with 8 bases lining up with TRBD1. Germline V gives CDR1 MNHNY, CDR2 SVGAGI (reference sequence). The CDR3 has 15 amino acids. V shed 2 bases and J 3 bases; nucleotides not matched to a gene: 3. For the CDR3, the DNA is TGTGCCAGCAGTTACCGGACAGGGATCAATCAGCCCCAGCATTTT. It encodes CASSYRTGINQPQHF.

The chain is built from TRBV11-2 and TRBJ1-1; maybe TRBD1 (5 bases). Trimming shortened V by 6 bases and J by 0 bases, and 8 bases separated the two germline ends. There are 13 residues in the CDR3. Germline CDR1 is SGHAT and CDR2 is FQNNGV. The CDR3 here is CASRGTVNTEAFF. The CDR3 nucleotides are TGTGCCAGCAGAGGGACGGTGAACACTGAAGCTTTCTTT.

The CDR3 loop is CSVEGDTAYEQYF. CDR3 sequence (DNA): TGCAGCGTTGAAGGGGACACTGCTTACGAGCAGTACTTC. The chain carries TRBV29-1 and TRBJ2-7; D might be TRBD1 (6 bases). Germline CDR1 is SQVTM and CDR2 is ANQGSEA. The V end lost 1 base, the J end lost 4 bases, and 11 bases lay between the germline ends. The CDR3 consists of 13 residues.

The chain is built from TRBV19 and TRBJ1-2; D not certain. CDR1 and CDR2 from the germline V gene are LNHDA and SQIVND (reference sequence). The CDR3 runs 17 residues. V dropped 7 bases and J dropped 0 bases, with 21 bases sitting between them. CDR3 DNA sequence: TGTGCCAGTACTGTCGGGCAGCGGTTTTTAGCTAACTATGGCTACACCTTC. Encoded protein: CASTVGQRFLANYGYTF.

The rearrangement links TRBV6-5 to TRBJ2-2; 7 bases fit TRBD1. CDR3 length: 15 residues. Germline CDR1 reads MNHEY; CDR2 reads SVGAGI. Trimming removed 10 bases from V and 5 bases from J; junction bases left unmatched: 13. The CDR3 is CAIHFPGQMTGELFF. CDR3 in DNA: TGTGCCATACATTTTCCGGGACAGATGACCGGGGAGCTGTTTTTT.

The chain couples TRBV30 to TRBJ2-3; no firm D call. V lost 0 bases, J lost 4 bases, and 11 bases lay in between. The CDR3 spans 14 residues. Germline V gene sequence: CDR1 GTSNPN, CDR2 SVGIG (reference sequence). The DNA of the CDR3 is TGTGCCTGGAGTGTAAGTGAACTCCCAGATACGCAGTATTTT. Encoded protein: CAWSVSELPDTQYF.

Here the CDR3 reads CASSLDQRVWNEQFF. The DNA of the CDR3 is TGTGCCAGCAGCTTAGATCAGAGGGTTTGGAATGAGCAGTTCTTC. V gene TRBV11-2 combines with J gene TRBJ2-1, with D possibly TRBD2 on 5 matching bases. In germline, CDR1 is SGHAT, CDR2 FQNNGV. CDR3 length: 15 amino acids. Trimming took off 0 bases at V and 7 bases at J, with 13 bases between the two ends.